Each of the 29 T cell receptor beta chains below was sequenced from the same sample in a study of regulatory T cells in long-lasting Graves disease. HTBI primers from iRepertoire and Arm-PCR of CDR3 regions yielded the TCR beta libraries. TCRdb called the multiplex PCR reads again in MiXCR, with one record for every CDR3 protein. The sample carries 700,000 or so distinct CDR3 sequences, around 32% recorded once. Noted time point: persistent/refractory GD, antithyroid drugs over 5 years with positive TRAb. After RNA was extracted from PBMCs, the TCR library was made from it. Source: peripheral blood mononuclear cells (PBMCs), taken when the disease was refractory, from a patient treated with antithyroid drugs. These receptors were taken from a female donor with Graves disease.

This clonotype appeared a few times. The V call is TRBV15, the J call TRBJ2-7; possible D gene TRBD1, 5 bases. Trimming cost V 0 bases and J 3 bases, with 12 bases left between them. The germline CDR1 and CDR2 sequences are LNHNV and YYDKDF (reference sequence). The CDR3 runs to 15 residues. The CDR3 nucleotides are TGTGCCACCAGCAGAGATCTGTCCCAGGGCTACGAGCAGTACTTC. Translated, it gives CATSRDLSQGYEQYF.

This chain links TRBV10-3 with TRBJ1-3; no firm D call. V was cut by 0 bases and J by 2 bases, with 17 bases left in between. Germline CDR1 and CDR2: ENHRY and SYGVKD. CDR3 length equals 18 residues. The CDR3 nucleotides are TGTGCCATCAGTGAGTCGGTGCTAACCATGTCGGCTGGAAACACCATATATTTT. This sequence encodes CAISESVLTMSAGNTIYF.

As concerns this clonotype: One end of the junction is discordant with germline, which a read error may explain. The chain's CDR3 is CASSQQLLQETPKHF. In DNA, the CDR3 is TGCGCCAGCAGCCAACAACTCCTACAGGAAACGCCCAAGCATTTT. The J gene is TRBJ1-5, the V gene TRBV4-1; weak D call: TRBD1 (5 bases). This CDR3 has 15 residues. Germline V lookup: CDR1 MGHRA, CDR2 YSYEKL.

This clonotype was found many times. CDR3 nucleotides: TGTGCCAGCAGGACAGGGGACGGGAACACTGAAGCTTTCTTT. Translated: CASRTGDGNTEAFF. This chain joins TRBV12-3 or TRBV12-4 and TRBJ1-1, with 8 positions matching TRBD1. With 6 bases clipped from V and 1 base from J, the junction kept 4 bases outside the gene matches. CDR3 size: 14 residues.

This clonotype was counted between two and nine times. V is TRBV6-1 and J is TRBJ1-6; TRBD1 matches 7 bases. CDR1 and CDR2 (germline): MNHNS, SASEGT. With 4 bases clipped from V and 4 bases from J, the junction kept 4 bases outside the gene matches. The CDR3 has 15 residues. CDR3 residues: CASSGGDRYNSPLHF. As DNA, the CDR3 is TGTGCCAGCAGTGGTGGGGACAGATATAATTCACCCCTCCACTTT.

Many counts were recorded for this clonotype. This chain's CDR3 is CASSVPGQNSPLHF. The DNA of the CDR3 is TGTGCCAGCAGTGTCCCTGGACAGAATTCACCCCTCCACTTT. V usage is TRBV2 and J usage is TRBJ1-6; TRBD1 might be the D (6 bases). V lost 4 bases to trimming and J lost 7 bases, with 11 bases between them. The V gene's germline CDR1 is SNHLY and CDR2 FYNNEI. This CDR3 has 14 amino acids.

In its sample, this clonotype was seen many times. The genes are TRBV28 and TRBJ1-1, with TRBD1 matching over 7 bases. The junction had 7 bases not matched to a gene; V was cut back by 5 bases and J by 4 bases. CDR3 length: 14 amino acids. CDR1 is MDHEN, CDR2 SYDVKM, per germline. The CDR3, as DNA: TGTGCCAGCAGTCTCCCGAGACAGGGCACTGAAGCTTTCTTT. Translation: CASSLPRQGTEAFF.

The chain joins TRBV4-2 to TRBJ1-6; D remains unclear. V was shortened by 3 bases and J by 5 bases, with 8 bases between the two germline ends. The CDR3 covers 14 residues. CDR1 is LGHNA and CDR2 is YNFKEQ in the germline V gene. Here the CDR3 reads CASSQTLDNSPLHF. DNA for the CDR3: TGTGCCAGCAGCCAGACACTGGATAATTCACCCCTCCACTTT.

This clonotype was picked up a small number of times. The chain uses TRBV13 and TRBJ1-1; D may be TRBD1 (6 bases). The CDR3 is made up of 14 amino acids. Trimming removed 5 bases at V and 4 bases at J, with 14 bases between. Germline V CDR1 and CDR2: PRHDT, FYEKMQ (reference sequence). CDR3 region: CASSQGGFGTEAFF. The CDR3 nucleotides are TGTGCCAGCAGCCAAGGGGGTTTCGGCACTGAAGCTTTCTTT.

The gene calls are TRBV11-2 and TRBJ1-4, with D perhaps matching TRBD1 (5 bases). Trimming took 5 bases from V and 8 from J, leaving 18 bases between them. CDR3 length: 15 residues. Germline V gives CDR1 SGHAT, CDR2 FQNNGV. The CDR3 nucleotides are TGTGCCAGCAGCGTTTGGTCCAGGGTGGGCGAAAAACTGTTTTTT. Translated: CASSVWSRVGEKLFF.

This sequence joins TRBV12-3 or TRBV12-4 and TRBJ2-1; D is undetermined. V dropped 6 bases and J dropped 8 bases, with 8 bases sitting between them. This CDR3 comprises 11 residues. CDR3 in amino acids: CASSGGYEQFF. CDR3 DNA sequence: TGTGCCAGCAGCGGTGGGTATGAGCAGTTCTTC.

This clonotype was found a few times. The J gene is TRBJ2-7, the V gene TRBV6-1; either TRBD1 or TRBD2 may supply D (5 bases each). The V and J ends lost 3 bases and 6 bases respectively, with 15 bases between them. CDR1 is MNHNS and CDR2 is SASEGT in the germline V gene. The CDR3 spans 14 residues. The CDR3 bases are TGTGCCAGCAGTGAGATTCCCTCGGGACGCGAGCAGTACTTC. It yields the protein CASSEIPSGREQYF.

In this sample, this clonotype turned up a few times. V and J are TRBV29-1 and TRBJ2-2; 10 bases line up with TRBD2. Unmatched junction bases numbered 10, after V lost 3 bases and J lost 3 bases. CDR3 length: 17 amino acids. Germline CDR1 reads SQVTM; CDR2 reads ANQGSEA. The CDR3 loop is CSVEVLAGGRYTGELFF. The CDR3 DNA is TGCAGCGTTGAGGTGTTAGCGGGAGGTCGGTACACCGGGGAGCTGTTTTTT.

This clonotype was found once. The chain is built from TRBV25-1 and TRBJ1-5; weak D call: TRBD1 (5 bases). V gave up 4 bases and J gave up 7 bases, with 11 bases separating them. The CDR3 covers 13 residues. Germline lookup yields CDR1 MGHDK and CDR2 SYGVNS. CDR3 in DNA: TGTGCCAGCAGTGTAGGGGCCGGGCAGCCCCAGCATTTT. Encoded protein: CASSVGAGQPQHF.

This clonotype occurred a few times. The chain recombines TRBV3-1 with TRBJ1-2; D gene unclear. The V end was cut by 5 bases, the J end by 1 base, with 11 bases between. CDR3 length: 14 amino acids. The V gene's germline CDR1 is LGHDT and CDR2 YNNKEL (reference sequence). CDR3 nucleotides: TGTGCCAGCAGCACGAGACCGGGTAACTATGGCTACACCTTC. Residues: CASSTRPGNYGYTF.

This clonotype was seen a few times. This chain uses TRBV5-1 with TRBJ1-2; 7 bases match TRBD1. Unmatched junction bases numbered 2, after V lost 7 bases and J lost 2 bases. CDR3 size: 12 residues. Germline values: CDR1 SGHRS, CDR2 YFSETQ. In DNA, the CDR3 is TGCGCCAGCCAGGGACAGAACTATGGCTACACCTTC. Protein product: CASQGQNYGYTF.

The chain carries TRBV27 and TRBJ2-5; 7 bases line up with TRBD1. Germline values: CDR1 MNHEY, CDR2 SMNVEV (reference sequence). This CDR3 is 14 amino acids long. V was clipped by 2 bases and J by 3 bases; unmatched bases: 3. DNA of the CDR3: TGTGCCAGCAGTTTACAAACAGGGGAAGAGACCCAGTACTTC. This gives the protein CASSLQTGEETQYF.

This clonotype came up a few times. CDR3 protein: CATQDRDRGNTEAFF. The CDR3 bases are TGTGCCACTCAGGACAGGGATAGGGGGAACACTGAAGCTTTCTTT. The rearrangement links TRBV19 to TRBJ1-1; 8 nucleotides match TRBD1. Per the germline V gene, CDR1 is LNHDA and CDR2 is SQIVND (reference sequence). This CDR3 has 15 amino acids. The trim removed 10 bases at V and 1 base at J, leaving 11 bases unmatched.

This clonotype showed up just a few times. The V call is TRBV6-2 or TRBV6-3, the J call TRBJ2-2; 9 nucleotides match TRBD1. This CDR3 has 17 amino acids. V lost 5 bases and J lost 6; bases outside the gene matches: 13. Germline assignment: CDR1 MNHEY and CDR2 SVGEGT. CDR3 region: CASSNGQGYYVSGELFF. The CDR3 DNA reads as TGTGCCAGCAGTAACGGACAGGGGTATTACGTGTCCGGGGAGCTGTTTTTT.

Note on this clonotype: One junction end disagrees with the germline gene, perhaps due to a read error. The chain joins TRBV5-1 to TRBJ2-7; 8 nucleotides agree with TRBD2. The germline V gene has CDR1 SGHRS and CDR2 YFSETQ. The CDR3 is 17 residues long. CDR3: CASSRCRCAGGRVERYF. CDR3 DNA: TGCGCCAGCAGCCGATGCAGATGTGCGGGAGGTCGGGTCGAGCGGTACTTC.

This clonotype has a count of ten or more. This chain uses TRBV27 with TRBJ1-6, with unresolved D. The CDR3 runs to 14 residues. Germline V gene lookup returns CDR1 MNHEY and CDR2 SMNVEV (reference sequence). V lost 3 bases and J 7 bases, leaving 10 bases between the germline ends. Here the CDR3 DNA reads TGTGCCAGCAGTTTCGGGCAGGAGAATTCACCCCTCCACTTT. Protein sequence: CASSFGQENSPLHF.

This clonotype was counted at least ten times. This chain uses TRBV24-1 with TRBJ1-2; perhaps TRBD1 as D (6 bases). Germline-derived CDR1 and CDR2 are KGHDR and SFDVKD. The CDR3 length is 14 residues. V was pared by 6 bases and J by 5 bases, with 15 bases between. The CDR3 DNA reads as TGTGCCACCAGTCCCCGAGGACAGACGTATGGCTACACCTTC. It codes for CATSPRGQTYGYTF.

The CDR3 DNA follows: TGTGCCAGCAGCGATAAGACAGGGGCTAATGAAAAACTGTTTTTT. Amino acids: CASSDKTGANEKLFF. The rearrangement joins TRBV9 to TRBJ1-4; 8 nucleotides align to TRBD1. In germline, CDR1 is SGDLS, CDR2 YYNGEE. The CDR3 runs to 15 residues. V gave up 3 bases and J gave up 3 bases; unmatched junction bases: 4.

The rearrangement links TRBV6-2 or TRBV6-3 to TRBJ2-6; D call uncertain. Germline V gene lookup returns CDR1 MNHEY and CDR2 SVGEGT. CDR3 length: 12 residues. Trimming took 6 bases from V and 3 from J, leaving 3 bases between them. The chain's CDR3 is CASRVGANVLTF. In DNA, the CDR3 is TGTGCCAGCAGGGTTGGGGCCAACGTCCTGACTTTC.

This clonotype was detected a few times. The V call is TRBV7-2, the J call TRBJ1-4, with D perhaps matching TRBD1 (5 bases). Trimming removed 7 bases at V and 7 bases at J, with 16 bases between. The CDR3 extends over 14 amino acids. The germline CDR1 and CDR2 sequences are SGHTA and FQGNSA. The DNA of the CDR3 is TGTGCCAGCAACGAGGGGCGAATCGTTGAAAAACTGTTTTTT. Its translation is CASNEGRIVEKLFF.

The chain uses TRBV6-1 and TRBJ2-5; 11 positions match TRBD1. CDR3 size: 17 residues. The V segment lost 5 bases and the J segment 2 bases; nucleotides outside the gene matches: 10. Germline CDR1 reads MNHNS; CDR2 reads SASEGT. The CDR3: CASSLRMGDRGQETQYF. In DNA form, the CDR3 reads TGTGCCAGCAGTCTTAGGATGGGGGACAGGGGGCAAGAGACCCAGTACTTC.

This clonotype occurred many times. The chain links TRBV28 to TRBJ2-2; tentative D call: TRBD2 (6 bases). Trimming left V 5 bases short and J 0 bases short, with 13 bases between. CDR3 length: 16 amino acids. Germline CDR1 MDHEN, CDR2 SYDVKM. CDR3 loop: CASSVLGGANTGELFF. The CDR3 bases are TGTGCCAGCAGTGTCCTCGGAGGGGCGAACACCGGGGAGCTGTTTTTT.

This clonotype was seen many times. The J gene is TRBJ1-1, the V gene TRBV11-2; D is uncertain. This CDR3 has 15 residues. Trimming left V 6 bases short and J 8 bases short, with 22 bases between. CDR1 and CDR2 from the germline V gene are SGHAT and FQNNGV. The DNA for the CDR3 is TGTGCCAGCAGTTATAGGGATCCGTACGGGCAGGAAGCTTTCTTT. Protein: CASSYRDPYGQEAFF.

A few counts support this clonotype. The chain recombines TRBV30 with TRBJ2-5; 9 nucleotides agree with TRBD1. The V gene's germline CDR1 is GTSNPN and CDR2 SVGIG (reference sequence). Trimming took 2 bases from V and 5 from J; bases not matched to a gene: 9. The CDR3 sequence is 15 residues long. The CDR3 DNA follows: TGTGCCTGGAGTTACGACAGGACAGGGGTGGAGACCCAGTACTTC. Protein sequence: CAWSYDRTGVETQYF.